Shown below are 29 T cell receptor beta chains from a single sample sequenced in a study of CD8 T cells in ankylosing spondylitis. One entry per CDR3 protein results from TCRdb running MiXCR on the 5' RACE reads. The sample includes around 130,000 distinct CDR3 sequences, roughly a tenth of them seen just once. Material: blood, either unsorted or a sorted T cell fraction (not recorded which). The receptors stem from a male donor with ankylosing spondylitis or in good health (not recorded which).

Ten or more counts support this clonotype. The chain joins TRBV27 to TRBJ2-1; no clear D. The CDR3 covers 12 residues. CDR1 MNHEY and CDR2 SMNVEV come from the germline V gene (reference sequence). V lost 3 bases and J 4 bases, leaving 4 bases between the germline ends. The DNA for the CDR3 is TGTGCCAGCAGTTTCGGTTACAATGAGCAGTTCTTC. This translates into CASSFGYNEQFF.

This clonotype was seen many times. Here the CDR3 reads CASSGQGALGTEAFF. In nucleotides, the CDR3 is TGTGCCAGCAGCGGACAGGGGGCTCTGGGCACTGAAGCTTTCTTT. The rearrangement joins TRBV7-2 to TRBJ1-1, with TRBD1 matching 11 bases. Germline V lookup: CDR1 SGHTA, CDR2 FQGNSA. The CDR3 has 15 amino acids. V dropped 5 bases and J dropped 4; count of bases not matched to a gene: 6.

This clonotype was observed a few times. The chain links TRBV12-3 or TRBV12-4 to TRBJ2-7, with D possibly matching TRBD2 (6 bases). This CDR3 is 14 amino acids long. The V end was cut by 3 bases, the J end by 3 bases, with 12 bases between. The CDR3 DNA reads TGTGCCAGCAGTTTTACGGGAGTGTTCTACGAGCAGTACTTC. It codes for CASSFTGVFYEQYF.

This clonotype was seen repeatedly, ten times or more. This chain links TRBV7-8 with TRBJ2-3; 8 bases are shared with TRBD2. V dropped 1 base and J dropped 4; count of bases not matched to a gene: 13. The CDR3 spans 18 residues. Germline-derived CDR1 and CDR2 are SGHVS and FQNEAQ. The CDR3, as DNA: TGTGCCAGCAGCTTAGGCAGAGCCGGGACTAGGCACCCAGATACGCAGTATTTT. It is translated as CASSLGRAGTRHPDTQYF.

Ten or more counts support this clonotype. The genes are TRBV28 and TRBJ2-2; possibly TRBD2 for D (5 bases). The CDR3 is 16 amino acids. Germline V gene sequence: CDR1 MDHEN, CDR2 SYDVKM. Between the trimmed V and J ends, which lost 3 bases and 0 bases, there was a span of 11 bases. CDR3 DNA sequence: TGTGCCAGCAGTTTCGCGGACTCGGCGAACACCGGGGAGCTGTTTTTT. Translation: CASSFADSANTGELFF.

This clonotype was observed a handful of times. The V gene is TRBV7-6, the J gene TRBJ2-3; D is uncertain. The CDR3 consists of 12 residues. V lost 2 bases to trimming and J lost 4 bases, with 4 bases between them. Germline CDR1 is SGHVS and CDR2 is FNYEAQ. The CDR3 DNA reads TGTGCCAGCAGCTTATTGCCAGATACGCAGTATTTT. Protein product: CASSLLPDTQYF.

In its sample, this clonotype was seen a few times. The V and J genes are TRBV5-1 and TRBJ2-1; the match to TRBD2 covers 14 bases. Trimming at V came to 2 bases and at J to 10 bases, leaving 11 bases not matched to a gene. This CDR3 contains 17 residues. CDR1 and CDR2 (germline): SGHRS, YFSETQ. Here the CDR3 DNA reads TGCGCCAGCAGCTTCACCGGGACTAGCGGGAGATTTCGGGAGCAGTTCTTC. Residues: CASSFTGTSGRFREQFF.

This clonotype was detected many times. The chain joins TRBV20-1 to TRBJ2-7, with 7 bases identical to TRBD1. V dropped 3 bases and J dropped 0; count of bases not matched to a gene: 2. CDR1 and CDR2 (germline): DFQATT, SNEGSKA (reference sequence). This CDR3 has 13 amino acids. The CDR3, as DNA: TGCAGTGCTAGCAGGGGGACCTCCTACGAGCAGTACTTC. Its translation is CSASRGTSYEQYF.

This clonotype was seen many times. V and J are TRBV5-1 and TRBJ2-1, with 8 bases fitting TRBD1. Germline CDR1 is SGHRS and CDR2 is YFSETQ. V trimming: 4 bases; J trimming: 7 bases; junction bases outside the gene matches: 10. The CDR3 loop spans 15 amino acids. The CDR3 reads CASSNRQGRINEQFF. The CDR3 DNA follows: TGCGCCAGCAGCAATAGACAGGGGAGAATTAATGAGCAGTTCTTC.

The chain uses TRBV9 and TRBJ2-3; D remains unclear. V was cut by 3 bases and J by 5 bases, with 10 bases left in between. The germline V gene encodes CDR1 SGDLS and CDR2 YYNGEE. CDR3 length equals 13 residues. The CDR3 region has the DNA TGTGCCAGCAGCGCCCTCGTCGGAGATACGCAGTATTTT. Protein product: CASSALVGDTQYF.

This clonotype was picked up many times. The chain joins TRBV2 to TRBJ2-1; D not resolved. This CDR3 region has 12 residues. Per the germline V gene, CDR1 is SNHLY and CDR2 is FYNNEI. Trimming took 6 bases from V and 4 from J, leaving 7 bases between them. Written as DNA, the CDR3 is TGTGCCAGCAGGGAGCAGTACAATGAGCAGTTCTTC. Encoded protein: CASREQYNEQFF.

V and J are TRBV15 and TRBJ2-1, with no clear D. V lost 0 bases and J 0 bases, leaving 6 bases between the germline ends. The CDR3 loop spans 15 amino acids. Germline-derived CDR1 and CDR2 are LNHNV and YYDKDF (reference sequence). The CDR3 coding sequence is TGTGCCACCAGCAGAGAGGTCAGCTCCTACAATGAGCAGTTCTTC. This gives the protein CATSREVSSYNEQFF.

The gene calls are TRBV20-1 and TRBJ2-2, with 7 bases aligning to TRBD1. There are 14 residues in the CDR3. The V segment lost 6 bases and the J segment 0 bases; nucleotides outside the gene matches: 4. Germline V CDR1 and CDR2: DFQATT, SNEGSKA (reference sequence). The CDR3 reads CSARQGANTGELFF. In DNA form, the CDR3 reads TGCAGTGCCAGACAGGGAGCGAACACCGGGGAGCTGTTTTTT.

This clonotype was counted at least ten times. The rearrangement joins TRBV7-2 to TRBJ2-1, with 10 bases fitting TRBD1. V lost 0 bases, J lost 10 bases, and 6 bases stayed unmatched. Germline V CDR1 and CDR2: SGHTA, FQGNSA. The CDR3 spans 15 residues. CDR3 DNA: TGTGCCAGCAGCTTAGCGGGACAGGGGTCGCGGGAGCAGTTCTTC. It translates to CASSLAGQGSREQFF.

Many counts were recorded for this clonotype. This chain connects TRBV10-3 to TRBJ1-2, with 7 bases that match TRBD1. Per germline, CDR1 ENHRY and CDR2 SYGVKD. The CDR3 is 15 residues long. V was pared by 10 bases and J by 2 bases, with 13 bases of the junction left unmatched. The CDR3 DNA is TGTGCCACCGCCGGGACAGAACGGGCGAACTATGGCTACACCTTC. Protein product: CATAGTERANYGYTF.

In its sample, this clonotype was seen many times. The CDR3 DNA reads as TGCGCCAGCAGGCCTGACAATTCGAACACCGGGGAGCTGTTTTTT. This gives the protein CASRPDNSNTGELFF. The chain recombines TRBV5-1 with TRBJ2-2; D is unresolved. Germline CDR1 and CDR2: SGHRS and YFSETQ. V shed 5 bases and J shed 0 bases, with 11 bases lying between them. The CDR3 covers 15 residues.

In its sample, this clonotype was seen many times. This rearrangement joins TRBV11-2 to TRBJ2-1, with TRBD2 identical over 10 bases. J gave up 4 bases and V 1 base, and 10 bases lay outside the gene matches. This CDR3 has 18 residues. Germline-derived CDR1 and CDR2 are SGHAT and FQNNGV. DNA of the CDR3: TGTGCCAGCAGCTTAGGGGGACTAGCGAGAAGCAGTTACAATGAGCAGTTCTTC. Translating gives CASSLGGLARSSYNEQFF.

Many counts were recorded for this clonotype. In DNA form, the CDR3 reads TGCGCCAGCAGCTCATCTTCGGGAGATCAGCCCCAGCATTTT. Residues: CASSSSSGDQPQHF. This rearrangement joins TRBV5-1 to TRBJ1-5, with no clear D. V lost 3 bases and J lost 5, with 12 bases in between. The length of the CDR3 is 14 residues. CDR1 is SGHRS, CDR2 YFSETQ, per germline.

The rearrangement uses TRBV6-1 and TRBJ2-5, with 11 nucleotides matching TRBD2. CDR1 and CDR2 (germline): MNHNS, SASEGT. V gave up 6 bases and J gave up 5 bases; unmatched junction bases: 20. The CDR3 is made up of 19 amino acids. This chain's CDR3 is CASSTDSGLAGASGETQYF. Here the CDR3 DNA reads TGTGCCAGCAGCACCGACAGCGGACTAGCGGGTGCTTCGGGTGAGACCCAGTACTTC.

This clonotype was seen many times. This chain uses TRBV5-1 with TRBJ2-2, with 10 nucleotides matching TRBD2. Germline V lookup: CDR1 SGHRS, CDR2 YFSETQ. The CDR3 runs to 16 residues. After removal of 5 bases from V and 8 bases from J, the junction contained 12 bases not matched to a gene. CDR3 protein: CASRSPGLASGGELFF. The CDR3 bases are TGCGCCAGCAGAAGTCCGGGACTAGCGTCCGGGGGGGAGCTGTTTTTT.

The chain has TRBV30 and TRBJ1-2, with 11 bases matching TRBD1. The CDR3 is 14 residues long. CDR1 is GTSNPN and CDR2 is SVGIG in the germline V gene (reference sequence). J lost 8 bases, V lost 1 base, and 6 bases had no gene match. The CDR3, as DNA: TGTGCCTGGAGTGGAGGACAGGGGGCTTGGGGCTACACCTTC. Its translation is CAWSGGQGAWGYTF. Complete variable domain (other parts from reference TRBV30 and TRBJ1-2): SQTIHQWPATLVQPVGSPLSLECTVEGTSNPNLYWYRQAAGRGLQLLFYSVGIGQISSEVPQNLSASRPQDRQFILSSKKLLLSDSGFYLCAWSGGQGAWGYTFGSGTRLTVV.

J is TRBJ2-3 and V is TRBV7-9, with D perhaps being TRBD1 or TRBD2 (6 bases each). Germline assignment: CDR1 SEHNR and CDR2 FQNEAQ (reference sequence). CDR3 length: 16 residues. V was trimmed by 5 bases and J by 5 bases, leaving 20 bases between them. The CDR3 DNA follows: TGTGCCAGCAGCCGCTTTGTGGGGGGCCTCGGAGATACGCAGTATTTT. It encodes CASSRFVGGLGDTQYF.

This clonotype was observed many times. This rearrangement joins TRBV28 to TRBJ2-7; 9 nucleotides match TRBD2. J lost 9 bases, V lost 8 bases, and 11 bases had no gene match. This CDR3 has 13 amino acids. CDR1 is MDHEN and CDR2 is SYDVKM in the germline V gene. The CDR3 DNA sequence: TGTGCCAGCCTTACTAGCGGGCTCTCCGGGCAGTACTTC. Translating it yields CASLTSGLSGQYF.

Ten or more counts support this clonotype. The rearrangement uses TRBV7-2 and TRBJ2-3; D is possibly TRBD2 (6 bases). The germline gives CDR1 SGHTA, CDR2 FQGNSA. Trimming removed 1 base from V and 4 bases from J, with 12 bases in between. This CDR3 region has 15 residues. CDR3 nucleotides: TGTGCCAGCAGCTTAGTAACGCTAGCGCCAGATACGCAGTATTTT. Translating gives CASSLVTLAPDTQYF.

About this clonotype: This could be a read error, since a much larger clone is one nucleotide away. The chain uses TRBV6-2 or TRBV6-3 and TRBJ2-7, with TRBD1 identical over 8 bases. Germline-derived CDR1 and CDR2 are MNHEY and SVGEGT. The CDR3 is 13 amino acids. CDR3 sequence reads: CASGGTGTYVFFF. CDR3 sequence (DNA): TGTGCCAGCGGAGGGACAGGTACCTACGTTTTCTTCTTC.

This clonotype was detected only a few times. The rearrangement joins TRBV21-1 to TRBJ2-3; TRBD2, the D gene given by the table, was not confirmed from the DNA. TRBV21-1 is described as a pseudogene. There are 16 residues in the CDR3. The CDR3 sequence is CASSKRLRSSTDTQYF. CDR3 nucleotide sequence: TGTGCCAGCAGCAAGAGACTACGTTCTAGCACAGATACGCAGTATTTT.

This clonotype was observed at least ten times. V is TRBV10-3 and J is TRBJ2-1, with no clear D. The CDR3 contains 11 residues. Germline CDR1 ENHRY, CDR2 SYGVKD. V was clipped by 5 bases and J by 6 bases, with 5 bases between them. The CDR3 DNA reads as TGTGCCATCAGTCTGTTCAATGAGCAGTTCTTC. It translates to CAISLFNEQFF.

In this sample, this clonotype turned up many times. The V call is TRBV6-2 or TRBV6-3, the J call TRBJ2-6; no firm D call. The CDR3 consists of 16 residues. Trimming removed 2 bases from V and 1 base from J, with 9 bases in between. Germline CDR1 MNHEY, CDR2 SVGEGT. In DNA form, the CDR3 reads TGTGCCAGCAGTTACCCCAGTCCTTCTGGGGCCAACGTCCTGACTTTC. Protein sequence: CASSYPSPSGANVLTF.

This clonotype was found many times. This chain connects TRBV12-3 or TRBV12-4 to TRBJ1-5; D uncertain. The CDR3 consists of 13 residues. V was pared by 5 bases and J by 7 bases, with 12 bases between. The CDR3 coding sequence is TGTGCCAGCAGTCGCCTGCAAGGGCAGCCCCAGCATTTT. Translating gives CASSRLQGQPQHF.